This T cell receptor beta chain was identified in a study of cytomegalovirus exposure and HLA in healthy donors. This CDR3 has 14 amino acids. The ends were cut back, 3 bases at V and 2 bases at J, with 10 bases in the middle. In germline, CDR1 is KGHSH, CDR2 LQKENI. Clones were read by immunoSEQ multiplex PCR, and TCRdb kept only the in-frame ones, dropping some. The table records roughly 60,000 clones, 90% to 96% of them present only once. The receptor was isolated from a man between 18 and 29 years old in good health and CMV-seronegative. The sample taken for sequencing was PBMCs. V gene TRBV18 combines with J gene TRBJ2-5; TRBD1 is a possible D gene (6 bases). CDR3 DNA: TGTGCCAGCTCACCGACGACAGGACAAGAGACCCAGTACTTC. Its translation: CASSPTTGQETQYF.